This T cell receptor beta chain originates from a study of tumor-infiltrating lymphocytes in oesophageal squamous cell carcinoma. TCRdb used MiXCR to reprocess the PCR reads, holding one entry per CDR3 protein. Found here are under 11,000 distinct CDR3 sequences, under 75% of them singletons; the top ten hold 25% to 30%. The CDR3 is 18 amino acids. The ends lost 3 bases at V and 5 bases at J; junction bases unmatched: 15. The V gene's germline CDR1 is SGHRS and CDR2 YFSETQ. The chain is built from TRBV5-1 and TRBJ2-2, with TRBD1 matching over 8 bases. The receptor was derived from a female donor with esophageal squamous cell carcinoma. Sequenced material: esophageal tumor tissue. The CDR3 spells CASSSLPWTGMNTGELFF. The CDR3 DNA reads as TGCGCCAGCAGCTCACTCCCCTGGACAGGGATGAATACCGGGGAGCTGTTTTTT.